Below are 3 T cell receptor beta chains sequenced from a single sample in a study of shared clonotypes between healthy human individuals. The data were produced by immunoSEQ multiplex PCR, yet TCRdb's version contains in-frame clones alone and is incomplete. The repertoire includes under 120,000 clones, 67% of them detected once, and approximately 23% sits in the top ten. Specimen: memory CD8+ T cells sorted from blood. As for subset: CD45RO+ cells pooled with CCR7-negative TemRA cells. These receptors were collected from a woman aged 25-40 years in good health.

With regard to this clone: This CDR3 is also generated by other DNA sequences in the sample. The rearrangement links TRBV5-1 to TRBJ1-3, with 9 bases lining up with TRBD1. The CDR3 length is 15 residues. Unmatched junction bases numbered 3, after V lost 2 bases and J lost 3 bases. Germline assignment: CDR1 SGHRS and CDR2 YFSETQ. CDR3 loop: CASSLGDRDGNTIYF. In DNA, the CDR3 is TGCGCCAGCAGCTTAGGGGACAGGGATGGAAACACCATATATTTT. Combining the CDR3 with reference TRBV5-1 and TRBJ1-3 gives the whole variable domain KAGVTQTPRYLIKTRGQQVTLSCSPISGHRSVSWYQQTPGQGLQFLFEYFSETQRNKGNFPGRFSGRQFSNSRSEMNVSTLELGDSALYLCASSLGDRDGNTIYFGEGSWLTVV.

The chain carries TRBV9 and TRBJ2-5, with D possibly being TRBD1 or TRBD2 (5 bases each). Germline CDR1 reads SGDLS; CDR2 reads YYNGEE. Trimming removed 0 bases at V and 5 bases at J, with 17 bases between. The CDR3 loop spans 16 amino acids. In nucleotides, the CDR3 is TGTGCCAGCAGCGTAGGTCAGAGGGGTTCGTCTGAGACCCAGTACTTC. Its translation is CASSVGQRGSSETQYF.

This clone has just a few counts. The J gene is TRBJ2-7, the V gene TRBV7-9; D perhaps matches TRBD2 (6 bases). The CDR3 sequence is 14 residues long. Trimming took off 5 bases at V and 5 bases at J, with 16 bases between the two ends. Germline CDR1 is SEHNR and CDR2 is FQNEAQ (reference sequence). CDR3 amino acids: CASSPPGLPNEQYF. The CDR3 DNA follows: TGTGCCAGCAGCCCTCCGGGACTCCCCAACGAGCAGTACTTC.